One sample yielded the 29 T cell receptor beta chains listed below, sequenced in a study of blood T cells in healthy people across ages (dated by TCRdb to the mid-2010s). The library was obtained by 5' RACE. These reads were obtained on an Illumina HiSeq 2500. A second PCR of roughly 7 to 11 cycles was performed with a sample-barcoded 5' primer and a J-beta primer mix. TCRdb reprocessing: public reads trimmed at Q25 with fastp, clones called with MiXCR, in-frame beta chains kept. Entries that share a CDR3 protein sequence are merged under the most common genes and DNA. The sample profile shows 1.5 million or so distinct CDR3 sequences; approximately 42% of them were found once. 7% to 9.5% of the sample lies in the top ten. Sequenced sample: blood. These receptors were taken from a woman aged 18-30 years in good health.

The J gene is TRBJ1-6, the V gene TRBV6-5, with D perhaps matching TRBD1 (5 bases). Looked up from germline, CDR1 is MNHEY and CDR2 is SVGAGI. CDR3 size: 16 residues. V was cut by 2 bases and J by 6 bases, with 14 bases left in between. The CDR3 loop reads CASSYGSGDPNSPLHF. The CDR3 DNA reads as TGTGCCAGCAGTTACGGTTCCGGGGACCCTAATTCACCCCTCCACTTT.

CDR3 sequence reads: CASSRPGTGVIEQYF. The CDR3 DNA sequence: TGTGCCAGCAGTCGACCCGGGACAGGGGTCATCGAGCAGTACTTC. The V call is TRBV6-5, the J call TRBJ2-7; 10 nucleotides agree with TRBD1. The CDR3 is 15 amino acids. CDR1 is MNHEY, CDR2 SVGAGI, per germline. J lost 6 bases, V lost 5 bases, and 10 bases had no gene match.

The V and J genes are TRBV2 and TRBJ2-2; D is ambiguous. Trimming took 3 bases from V and 8 from J, leaving 10 bases between them. The germline V gene has CDR1 SNHLY and CDR2 FYNNEI. The CDR3 has 13 amino acids. The CDR3 DNA follows: TGTGCCAGCAGTGATGTCATGATGGGGGAGCTGTTTTTT. Its translation is CASSDVMMGELFF.

The chain is built from TRBV13 and TRBJ2-3; the match to TRBD2 covers 9 bases. This CDR3 has 16 residues. The germline V gene has CDR1 PRHDT and CDR2 FYEKMQ (reference sequence). Trimming cost V 5 bases and J 3 bases; bases outside gene matches: 9. The CDR3 DNA reads as TGTGCCAGCAGCAAACGTCTAGCGGGGATTACAGATACGCAGTATTTT. This codes for CASSKRLAGITDTQYF.

V usage is TRBV10-3 and J usage is TRBJ1-2, with 8 bases aligning to TRBD1. V was clipped by 6 bases and J by 5 bases; unmatched bases: 5. This CDR3 spans 13 amino acids. Germline lookup yields CDR1 ENHRY and CDR2 SYGVKD. DNA for the CDR3: TGTGCCATCAGCGGGGACAGGACTTATGGCTACACCTTC. Amino acids: CAISGDRTYGYTF.

The chain has TRBV27 and TRBJ2-3; D ambiguous. V lost 6 bases and J 3 bases, leaving 10 bases between the germline ends. The germline gives CDR1 MNHEY, CDR2 SMNVEV (reference sequence). This CDR3 region has 13 residues. The CDR3 is CASRALLTDTQYF. CDR3 coding DNA: TGTGCCAGCAGGGCCTTACTGACAGATACGCAGTATTTT.

This clonotype was seen more than once but under ten times. The chain has TRBV11-3 and TRBJ2-1; no firm D call. The V gene lost 5 bases and the J gene lost 0 bases, with 11 bases spanning the gap. Looked up from germline, CDR1 is SGHNT and CDR2 is YENEEA. This CDR3 is 15 amino acids long. This CDR3 reads CASSQNGPSYNEQFF. CDR3 DNA: TGTGCCAGCAGCCAAAACGGGCCCTCCTACAATGAGCAGTTCTTC.

This clonotype was seen repeatedly, ten times or more. This chain links TRBV20-1 with TRBJ1-2, with 8 bases lining up with TRBD1. Per germline, CDR1 DFQATT and CDR2 SNEGSKA (reference sequence). This CDR3 has 13 residues. The V gene end was trimmed by 6 bases and the J gene end by 3 bases; junction bases not matched to a gene: 6. CDR3 in amino acids: CSATPGGDYGYTF. DNA of the CDR3: TGCAGTGCCACTCCAGGGGGCGACTATGGCTACACCTTC.

This chain uses TRBV3-1 with TRBJ1-4; 9 bases line up with TRBD1. V shed 4 bases and J 8 bases; nucleotides not matched to a gene: 8. The CDR3 spans 15 residues. CDR1 is LGHDT and CDR2 is YNNKEL in the germline V gene (reference sequence). The CDR3 is CASSRPGQGGEKLFF. CDR3 DNA: TGTGCCAGCAGCCGACCGGGACAGGGAGGCGAAAAACTGTTTTTT.

V usage is TRBV20-1 and J usage is TRBJ1-1, with D perhaps matching TRBD1 (5 bases). V was cut by 2 bases and J by 5 bases, with 12 bases left in between. This CDR3 contains 13 residues. Per germline, CDR1 DFQATT and CDR2 SNEGSKA (reference sequence). CDR3 nucleotides: TGCAGTGCTAGAAGCGCCGGGGGAACTGAAGCTTTCTTT. It encodes CSARSAGGTEAFF.

This clonotype has a handful of counts. The chain has TRBV28 and TRBJ2-7; D may be TRBD1 (6 bases). The CDR3 spans 13 residues. CDR1 is MDHEN, CDR2 SYDVKM, per germline. Between the trimmed V and J ends, which lost 7 bases and 4 bases, there was a span of 14 bases. The CDR3 nucleotides read TGTGCCAGCACCGTCTCCGGGACATACGAGCAGTACTTC. Amino acid sequence: CASTVSGTYEQYF.

The chain is built from TRBV5-1 and TRBJ2-5; TRBD1 or TRBD2 may be the D gene (6 bases each). The J call could be wrong; TRBJ2-7 is a better fit for the DNA end. Per germline, CDR1 SGHRS and CDR2 YFSETQ. This CDR3 comprises 15 residues. Here the CDR3 reads CASSLVDEGGYEQYF. CDR3 nucleotides: TGCGCCAGCAGCTTGGTAGACGAGGGGGGCTACGAGCAGTACTTC.

This chain uses TRBV7-9 with TRBJ2-7; D possibly uses TRBD1 or TRBD2 (5 bases each). The germline CDR1 and CDR2 sequences are SEHNR and FQNEAQ (reference sequence). This CDR3 has 14 amino acids. V was trimmed by 0 bases and J by 3 bases, leaving 9 bases between them. The CDR3 sequence: CASSLAGTLYEQYF. The DNA for the CDR3 is TGTGCCAGCAGCTTAGCGGGGACCCTCTACGAGCAGTACTTC.

The chain recombines TRBV5-1 with TRBJ1-6; the D gene is possibly TRBD1 (5 bases). V lost 7 bases and J 6 bases, leaving 14 bases between the germline ends. This CDR3 spans 14 amino acids. Germline CDR1 is SGHRS and CDR2 is YFSETQ. CDR3 in DNA: TGCGCCAGCGGACCCCAGGGTTTTAATTCACCCCTCCACTTT. Translated: CASGPQGFNSPLHF.

The chain couples TRBV20-1 to TRBJ2-7, with TRBD1 as a possible D gene (7 bases). Trimming shortened V by 2 bases and J by 6 bases, and 20 bases separated the two germline ends. Germline values: CDR1 DFQATT, CDR2 SNEGSKA (reference sequence). The CDR3 has 15 amino acids. The CDR3 bases are TGCAGTGCTAGATACCAAGCAGGGGGGTTGGCCGAGCAGTACTTC. Residues: CSARYQAGGLAEQYF.

This chain connects TRBV5-4 to TRBJ2-5; 11 positions match TRBD2. The germline V gene encodes CDR1 SGHNT and CDR2 YYREEE (reference sequence). Losses at the gene ends were 0 bases for V and 11 bases for J; bases not matched to a gene: 12. This CDR3 has 16 residues. The CDR3 protein is CASSLAGTSGSNEQYF. Written as DNA, the CDR3 is TGTGCCAGCAGCTTGGCCGGGACTAGCGGTTCCAATGAGCAGTACTTC.

The CDR3: CASSYSKTSSSYNEQFF. The CDR3 region has the DNA TGTGCCAGCAGTTACTCGAAGACTAGTAGCTCCTACAATGAGCAGTTCTTC. V usage is TRBV6-5 and J usage is TRBJ2-1, with D tentatively TRBD2 (6 bases). V was pared by 0 bases and J by 0 bases, with 12 bases between. CDR3 length: 17 residues. Germline assignment: CDR1 MNHEY and CDR2 SVGAGI.

The rearrangement links TRBV5-1 to TRBJ2-1; TRBD2 aligns across 7 bases. CDR3 length: 15 amino acids. Germline-derived CDR1 and CDR2 are SGHRS and YFSETQ. With 4 bases clipped from V and 8 bases from J, the junction kept 12 bases outside the gene matches. CDR3 in DNA: TGCGCCAGCAGCGTCTGGGGGGGTACGGTCGATGAGCAGTTCTTC. Protein product: CASSVWGGTVDEQFF.

The sample holds a few counts of this clonotype. The rearrangement joins TRBV5-1 to TRBJ2-3; TRBD1 matches 8 bases. Germline CDR1 and CDR2: SGHRS and YFSETQ. This CDR3 contains 14 residues. The V gene end was trimmed by 5 bases and the J gene end by 2 bases; junction bases not matched to a gene: 4. CDR3 nucleotide sequence: TGCGCCAGCAGACGGGGACAGGCCACAGATACGCAGTATTTT. The encoded protein is CASRRGQATDTQYF.

J is TRBJ2-7 and V is TRBV7-2; D may be TRBD1 (6 bases). With the DNA end fitting TRBJ2-5 better, the J assignment may be wrong. The CDR3 spans 15 residues. Germline lookup yields CDR1 SGHTA and CDR2 FQGNSA. The CDR3 coding sequence is TGTGCCAGCAGCTTAGACCCTGCCAGGGGAGAGACCCAGTACTTC. It is translated as CASSLDPARGETQYF.

The chain uses TRBV10-2 and TRBJ2-5; the D gene is possibly TRBD2 (5 bases). Trimming cost V 5 bases and J 1 base, with 26 bases left between them. The length of the CDR3 is 19 residues. Per the germline V gene, CDR1 is WSHSY and CDR2 is SAAADI. CDR3 residues: CASSPRVGLGVFGQETQYF. In nucleotides, the CDR3 is TGCGCCAGCAGTCCGAGGGTAGGGCTAGGTGTATTTGGCCAAGAGACCCAGTACTTC.

This rearrangement joins TRBV10-3 to TRBJ1-4; D unclear. V was pared by 4 bases and J by 6 bases, with 3 bases between. Germline CDR1 reads ENHRY; CDR2 reads SYGVKD. CDR3 size: 11 residues. The chain's CDR3 is CAISADEKLFF. DNA of the CDR3: TGTGCCATCAGTGCGGATGAAAAACTGTTTTTT.

The rearrangement joins TRBV2 to TRBJ2-5; possibly TRBD2 for D (5 bases). The ends were cut back, 4 bases at V and 0 bases at J, with 6 bases in the middle. Germline V lookup: CDR1 SNHLY, CDR2 FYNNEI. This CDR3 region has 13 residues. In nucleotides, the CDR3 is TGTGCCAGCAGTGGGGAGTACCAAGAGACCCAGTACTTC. It yields the protein CASSGEYQETQYF.

Here the CDR3 reads CSARARQGDGYTF. As DNA, the CDR3 is TGCAGTGCTAGAGCGCGACAGGGGGATGGCTACACCTTC. The chain combines TRBV20-1 with TRBJ1-2; TRBD1 matches 9 bases. J lost 6 bases, V lost 1 base, and 3 bases had no gene match. Germline V gene lookup returns CDR1 DFQATT and CDR2 SNEGSKA (reference sequence). The CDR3 runs to 13 residues.

This clonotype appeared a few times. V gene TRBV4-1 combines with J gene TRBJ2-5, with no clear D. Germline-derived CDR1 and CDR2 are MGHRA and YSYEKL. CDR3 size: 15 residues. Trimming pared 1 base from V and 2 bases from J, leaving 11 bases between. In DNA form, the CDR3 reads TGCGCCAGCAGCCAAGCTCTACAAGGGCAAGAGACCCAGTACTTC. Translating gives CASSQALQGQETQYF.

The V gene is TRBV20-1, the J gene TRBJ2-1; TRBD2 matches 10 bases. Germline V lookup: CDR1 DFQATT, CDR2 SNEGSKA (reference sequence). This CDR3 spans 15 amino acids. Unmatched junction bases numbered 10, after V lost 3 bases and J lost 8 bases. The CDR3 loop reads CSASGLAEGIDEQFF. Written as DNA, the CDR3 is TGCAGTGCTAGTGGACTAGCGGAAGGGATTGATGAGCAGTTCTTC.

The chain links TRBV5-6 to TRBJ2-7; 8 nucleotides line up with TRBD1. Trimming removed 3 bases from V and 2 bases from J; junction bases left unmatched: 4. The CDR3 has 14 amino acids. Per the germline V gene, CDR1 is SGHDT and CDR2 is YYEEEE. CDR3 in DNA: TGTGCCAGCAGCTCGGACAGGGACACCTACGAGCAGTACTTC. Translation: CASSSDRDTYEQYF.

This clonotype was observed many times. CDR3 in amino acids: CASSTGRVLRNTEAFF. CDR3 coding DNA: TGCGCCAGCAGCACGGGTCGGGTTCTCAGGAACACTGAAGCTTTCTTT. The chain has TRBV4-1 and TRBJ1-1; D is unresolved. Germline values: CDR1 MGHRA, CDR2 YSYEKL. CDR3 length: 16 residues. The ends were cut back, 5 bases at V and 1 base at J, with 17 bases in the middle.

In the case of this clonotype: One junction end disagrees with the germline gene, perhaps due to a read error. The CDR3 DNA is TGTGCCGGCAGGACATCAGGGGGCAGAGAGACCCAGTACTTC. This translates into CAGRTSGGRETQYF. V is TRBV6-1 and J is TRBJ2-7, with 8 bases fitting TRBD1. The J call may be mistaken, given a closer DNA end match to TRBJ2-5. The CDR3 loop spans 14 amino acids. Germline V gene sequence: CDR1 MNHNS, CDR2 SASEGT.